The 8 T cell receptor beta chains presented below share a single source sample, sequenced in a study of CD8 T cells in ankylosing spondylitis. TCRdb passed the 5' RACE reads through MiXCR, listing each CDR3 protein once. The sample includes approximately 200,000 distinct CDR3 sequences, roughly 13% of them seen just once. The specimen sequenced was blood, either unsorted or a sorted T cell fraction (not recorded which). The origin of the receptors is a male donor with ankylosing spondylitis or in good health (not recorded which).

This clonotype has a handful of counts. CDR3 DNA sequence: TGTGCCAGCAGCTTAGCAGGGGGCCCTGAAGCTTTCTTT. It translates to CASSLAGGPEAFF. The rearrangement joins TRBV7-9 to TRBJ1-1, with TRBD1 matching 7 bases. The length of the CDR3 is 13 residues. Germline V gene lookup returns CDR1 SEHNR and CDR2 FQNEAQ (reference sequence). Germline trimming cut 0 bases from V and 6 bases from J; bases unmatched to any gene: 1.

The chain is built from TRBV28 and TRBJ1-5; D is uncertain. Germline V lookup: CDR1 MDHEN, CDR2 SYDVKM. V was clipped by 5 bases and J by 0 bases, with 14 bases between them. The CDR3 runs to 16 residues. The CDR3 spells CASSPWTDYSNQPQHF. For the CDR3, the DNA is TGTGCCAGCAGTCCTTGGACGGATTATAGCAATCAGCCCCAGCATTTT.

The chain carries TRBV29-1 and TRBJ2-2, with D perhaps matching TRBD2 (6 bases). CDR1 is SQVTM, CDR2 ANQGSEA, per germline. The V end was cut by 1 base, the J end by 2 bases, with 14 bases between. The CDR3 contains 16 residues. CDR3: CSVEGPTAGNTGELFF. CDR3 sequence (DNA): TGCAGCGTTGAAGGCCCCACGGCGGGAAACACCGGGGAGCTGTTTTTT.

This clonotype showed up just a few times. The rearrangement links TRBV27 to TRBJ1-1; D remains ambiguous. The CDR3 spans 13 residues. The germline CDR1 and CDR2 sequences are MNHEY and SMNVEV (reference sequence). V lost 6 bases and J lost 2, with 10 bases in between. CDR3 loop: CASSGPINTEAFF. The DNA for the CDR3 is TGTGCCAGCAGCGGACCGATAAACACTGAAGCTTTCTTT.

This clonotype appeared many times. The V call is TRBV7-9, the J call TRBJ2-2; the D is unclear. The germline V gene encodes CDR1 SEHNR and CDR2 FQNEAQ (reference sequence). Trimming took 5 bases from V and 7 from J, leaving 8 bases between them. The CDR3 is 12 amino acids. CDR3 bases: TGTGCCAGCAGCCTCCCGGACGGGGAGCTGTTTTTT. Amino acid sequence: CASSLPDGELFF. Full variable domain (rest looked up from reference TRBV7-9 and TRBJ2-2): DTGVSQNPRHKITKRGQNVTFRCDPISEHNRLYWYRQTLGQGPEFLTYFQNEAQLEKSRLLSDRFSAERPKGSFSTLEIQRTEQGDSAMYLCASSLPDGELFFGEGSRLTVL.

This clonotype was observed a few times. The chain joins TRBV6-5 to TRBJ2-3; D possibly corresponds to TRBD2 (5 bases). The V end lost 1 base, the J end lost 7 bases, and 9 bases lay between the germline ends. Germline loops: CDR1 MNHEY, CDR2 SVGAGI. The CDR3 extends over 13 amino acids. The CDR3 region is CASSYLTGNTQYF. The DNA of the CDR3 is TGTGCCAGCAGTTACTTGACGGGGAATACGCAGTATTTT.

This clonotype was observed a few times. The chain employs TRBV10-3 and TRBJ1-2; TRBD1 matches at 9 bases. The CDR3 extends over 14 amino acids. CDR1 is ENHRY, CDR2 SYGVKD, per germline. V shed 2 bases, J shed 5 bases, and the junction held 3 bases outside the gene matches. The CDR3 DNA reads TGTGCCATCAGTGAGCCTGGGACAGGGTATGGCTACACCTTC. Its translation: CAISEPGTGYGYTF.

The V gene is TRBV7-9, the J gene TRBJ2-5; 7 bases are a match to TRBD1. The CDR3 consists of 15 residues. Germline-derived CDR1 and CDR2 are SEHNR and FQNEAQ (reference sequence). V shed 5 bases, J shed 5 bases, and the junction held 11 bases outside the gene matches. Written as DNA, the CDR3 is TGTGCCAGCAGCCCCTCGACAGGGACGAGGGAGACCCAGTACTTC. Amino acids: CASSPSTGTRETQYF. The whole variable domain, filled in from reference TRBV7-9 and TRBJ2-5, reads DTGVSQNPRHKITKRGQNVTFRCDPISEHNRLYWYRQTLGQGPEFLTYFQNEAQLEKSRLLSDRFSAERPKGSFSTLEIQRTEQGDSAMYLCASSPSTGTRETQYFGPGTRLLVL.